A selection of T cell receptor beta chains follows, all from one sample in a study of T cells after yellow fever vaccination. In TCRdb, the 5' RACE reads were re-called with MiXCR into one record per CDR3 protein. Altogether some 170,000 distinct CDR3 sequences are present, over 7% being singletons, with the ten largest covering around 33%. Specimen: CD8+ T cells sorted from PBMCs, collected 45 days after the yellow fever booster vaccination. Receptors originate from a young man who received the YFV17D yellow fever vaccine. Both conserved end residues are trimmed from each CDR3. Each record gives: D gene, clone size, V gene, CDR3 protein. A D gene is named only where the DNA matches it firmly. A clone size is listed for some rows: how often the clone was seen (once, few, many), or a class if it is expanded.

- - TRBV6-6 ASSYVGPLTDTQY
- few TRBV6-2/TRBV6-3 ASRGTVLVGPRGSNQPQH
TRBD2 many TRBV5-1 ASSYPRGSGGKGLYNEQF
- - TRBV7-9 ASSRRQKRYEQY
TRBD1 many TRBV9 ASSAKGGGSSEAF
TRBD1 - TRBV29-1 SAEGEGQGSYEQY
TRBD1 - TRBV6-5 ASRRSTGSNQPQH
- many TRBV5-1 ASSLASGYNEQF
- - TRBV29-1 SVAPGGSEAF
TRBD1 few TRBV7-9 ASPRGQGARHEQF
- many TRBV11-2 ASSLPYSTDTQY
- few TRBV7-2 ASSLEGPINTQY
- few TRBV7-2 ASSNGQEAF
TRBD1 - TRBV20-1 SAWTGSVDGYT
- few TRBV27 ASSYADTQY
- - TRBV2 ASNTETGVNTEAF
- - TRBV10-3 AINGENTEAF
TRBD2 - TRBV6-4 ASSDTSGGLDEQF
- few TRBV3-1 ASSLYPTQTTGELF
TRBD2 few TRBV7-2 ASSSLAGGGDEQF
TRBD1 many TRBV9 ASSVAGGPEAF
- - TRBV6-1 ASLTRGRETQY